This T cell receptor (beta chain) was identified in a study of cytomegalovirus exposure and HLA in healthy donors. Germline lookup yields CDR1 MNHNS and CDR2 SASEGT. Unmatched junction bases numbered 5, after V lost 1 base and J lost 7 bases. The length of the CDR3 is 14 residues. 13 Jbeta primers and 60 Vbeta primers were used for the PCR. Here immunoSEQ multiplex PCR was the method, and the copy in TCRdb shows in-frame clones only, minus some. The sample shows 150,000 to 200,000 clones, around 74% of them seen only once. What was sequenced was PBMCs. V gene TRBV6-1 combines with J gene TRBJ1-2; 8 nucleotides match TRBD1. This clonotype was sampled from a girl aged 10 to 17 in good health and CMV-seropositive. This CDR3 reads CASSEGTGILGYTF. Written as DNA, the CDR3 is TGTGCCAGCAGTGAAGGGACAGGGATCCTTGGCTACACCTTC.